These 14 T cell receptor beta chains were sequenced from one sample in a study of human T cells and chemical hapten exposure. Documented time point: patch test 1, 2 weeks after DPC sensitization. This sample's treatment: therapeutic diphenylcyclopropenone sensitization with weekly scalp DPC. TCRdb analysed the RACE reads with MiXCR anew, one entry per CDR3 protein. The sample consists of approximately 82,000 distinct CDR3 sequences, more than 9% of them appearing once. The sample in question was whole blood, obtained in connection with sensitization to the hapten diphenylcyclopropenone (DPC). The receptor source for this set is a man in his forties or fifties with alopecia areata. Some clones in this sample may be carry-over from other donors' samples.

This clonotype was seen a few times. CDR3: CASSLFTAGEETQYF. CDR3 DNA sequence: TGTGCCAGCAGCCTCTTTACCGCGGGAGAAGAGACCCAGTACTTC. The chain couples TRBV7-2 to TRBJ2-5; 7 positions match TRBD2. With V trimmed by 5 bases and J by 3 bases, 9 bases remained unmatched. CDR1 and CDR2 from the germline V gene are SGHTA and FQGNSA. The CDR3 consists of 15 residues.

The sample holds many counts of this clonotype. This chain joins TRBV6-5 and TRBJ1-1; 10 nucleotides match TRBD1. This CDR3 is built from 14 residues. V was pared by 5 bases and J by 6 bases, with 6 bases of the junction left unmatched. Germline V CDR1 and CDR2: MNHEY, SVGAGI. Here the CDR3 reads CASSPGQGRAEAFF. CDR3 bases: TGTGCCAGCAGTCCGGGACAGGGGAGGGCTGAAGCTTTCTTT.

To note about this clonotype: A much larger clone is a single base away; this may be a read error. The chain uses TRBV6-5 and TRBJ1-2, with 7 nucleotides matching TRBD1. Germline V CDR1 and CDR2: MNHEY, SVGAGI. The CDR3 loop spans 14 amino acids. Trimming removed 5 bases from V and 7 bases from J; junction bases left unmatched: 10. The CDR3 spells CASSRGKGAAGYTF. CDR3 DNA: TGTGCCAGCAGTCGAGGGAAGGGGGCAGCTGGCTACACCTTC.

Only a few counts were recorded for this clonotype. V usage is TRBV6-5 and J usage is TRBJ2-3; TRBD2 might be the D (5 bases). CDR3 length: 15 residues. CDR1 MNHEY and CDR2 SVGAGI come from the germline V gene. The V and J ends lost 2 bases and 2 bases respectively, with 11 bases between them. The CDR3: CASSYGRTFTDTQYF. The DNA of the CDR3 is TGTGCCAGCAGTTACGGACGGACTTTCACAGATACGCAGTATTTT.

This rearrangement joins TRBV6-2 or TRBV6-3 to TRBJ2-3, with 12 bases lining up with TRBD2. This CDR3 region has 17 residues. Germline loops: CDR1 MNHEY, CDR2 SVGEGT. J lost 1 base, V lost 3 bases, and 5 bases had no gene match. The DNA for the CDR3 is TGTGCCAGCAGTTATTCCGGACTAGCGGGACGCACAGATACGCAGTATTTT. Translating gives CASSYSGLAGRTDTQYF.

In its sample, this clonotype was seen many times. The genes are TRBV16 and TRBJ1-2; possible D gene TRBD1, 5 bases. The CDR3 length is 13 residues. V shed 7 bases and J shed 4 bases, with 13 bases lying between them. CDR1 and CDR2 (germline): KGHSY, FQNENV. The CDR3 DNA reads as TGTGCCAGCACCGAGACAGAGACCTATGGCTACACCTTC. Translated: CASTETETYGYTF.

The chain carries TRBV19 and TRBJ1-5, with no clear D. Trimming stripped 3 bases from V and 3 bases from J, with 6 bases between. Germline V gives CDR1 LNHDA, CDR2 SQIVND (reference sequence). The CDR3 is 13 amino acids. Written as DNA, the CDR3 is TGTGCCAGTAGTATGGCCATCAATCAGCCCCAGCATTTT. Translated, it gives CASSMAINQPQHF.

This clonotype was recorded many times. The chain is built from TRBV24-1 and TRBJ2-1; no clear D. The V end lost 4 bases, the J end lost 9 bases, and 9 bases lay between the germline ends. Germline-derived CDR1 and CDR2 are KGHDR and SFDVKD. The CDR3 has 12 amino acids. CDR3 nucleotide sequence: TGTGCCACCAGTGAACGTGTAAGTGAGCAGTTCTTC. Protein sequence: CATSERVSEQFF.

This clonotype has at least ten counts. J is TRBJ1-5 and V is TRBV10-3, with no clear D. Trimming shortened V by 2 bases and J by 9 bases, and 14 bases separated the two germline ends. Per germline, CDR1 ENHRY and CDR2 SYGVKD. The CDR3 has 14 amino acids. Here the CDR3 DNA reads TGTGCCATCAGTGAGCCTAAGGCTCCGGGGCCCCAGCATTTT. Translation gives CAISEPKAPGPQHF.

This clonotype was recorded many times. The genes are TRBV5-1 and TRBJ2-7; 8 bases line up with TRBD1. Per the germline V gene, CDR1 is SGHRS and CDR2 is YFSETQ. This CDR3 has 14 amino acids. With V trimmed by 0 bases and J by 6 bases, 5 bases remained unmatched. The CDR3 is CASSLDGQGAEQYV. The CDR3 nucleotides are TGCGCCAGCAGCTTGGATGGACAGGGTGCCGAGCAGTACGTC.

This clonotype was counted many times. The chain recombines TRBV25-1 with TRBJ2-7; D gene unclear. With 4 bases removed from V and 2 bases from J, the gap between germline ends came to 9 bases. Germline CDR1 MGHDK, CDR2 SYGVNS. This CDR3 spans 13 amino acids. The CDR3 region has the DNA TGTGCCAGCAGTGGAACTCCAACCTACGAGCAGTACTTC. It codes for CASSGTPTYEQYF.

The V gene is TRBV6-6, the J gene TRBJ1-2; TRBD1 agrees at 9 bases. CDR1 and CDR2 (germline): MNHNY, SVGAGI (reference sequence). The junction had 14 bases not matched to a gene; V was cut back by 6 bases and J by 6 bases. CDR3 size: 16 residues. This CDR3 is CASRRTQGAGSDGYTF. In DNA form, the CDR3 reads TGTGCCAGCAGGAGAACACAGGGGGCGGGAAGTGATGGCTACACCTTC.

CDR3 protein: CSVGGRGEKLFF. In DNA, the CDR3 is TGCAGCGTTGGAGGCCGAGGGGAAAAACTGTTTTTT. The V and J genes are TRBV29-1 and TRBJ1-4; D is unclear. The CDR3 runs 12 residues. The germline CDR1 and CDR2 sequences are SQVTM and ANQGSEA. The ends were cut back, 4 bases at V and 8 bases at J, with 11 bases in the middle.

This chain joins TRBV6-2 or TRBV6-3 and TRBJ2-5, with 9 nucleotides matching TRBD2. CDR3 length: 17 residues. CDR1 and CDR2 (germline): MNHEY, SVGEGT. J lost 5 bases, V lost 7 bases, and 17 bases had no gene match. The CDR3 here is CASTRPGVAGVTETQYF. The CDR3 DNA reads TGTGCCAGCACCCGACCAGGGGTAGCGGGAGTAACGGAGACCCAGTACTTC.